Listed here are 21 T cell receptor beta chains from one sample, sequenced in a study of human T cells and chemical hapten exposure. TCRdb re-derived calls from the RACE reads in MiXCR, one entry per CDR3 protein. The data contain around 180,000 distinct CDR3 sequences, 25% to 35% of them seen just once; the ten biggest clones take up 2.9%. The sample's time point: pre-sensitization, week 0. Treatment noted: therapeutic diphenylcyclopropenone sensitization with weekly scalp DPC. This specimen was whole blood, taken in connection with sensitization to the hapten diphenylcyclopropenone (DPC). The origin of the receptors is a woman aged 25 to 39 with alopecia areata. Some clones in this sample may be carry-over from other donors' samples.

The V gene is TRBV5-1, the J gene TRBJ2-2; D is undetermined. The CDR3 loop spans 15 amino acids. From germline, CDR1 is SGHRS and CDR2 YFSETQ. V dropped 4 bases and J dropped 6 bases, with 16 bases sitting between them. The CDR3 sequence is CASSLGTSPAGELFF. The CDR3 coding sequence is TGCGCCAGCAGCCTCGGAACTTCCCCTGCCGGGGAGCTGTTTTTT.

The chain joins TRBV5-1 to TRBJ2-5; D could derive from TRBD1 or TRBD2 (5 bases each). V gave up 0 bases and J gave up 5 bases, with 17 bases separating them. Germline V lookup: CDR1 SGHRS, CDR2 YFSETQ. This CDR3 has 16 amino acids. The CDR3 coding sequence is TGCGCCAGCAGCTTGGGCATGGCCGGGGACGGCGAGACCCAGTACTTC. Its protein is CASSLGMAGDGETQYF.

A few counts support this clonotype. This chain uses TRBV29-1 with TRBJ2-2, with D possibly matching TRBD2 (6 bases). V lost 2 bases, J lost 5 bases, and 15 bases lay in between. CDR1 is SQVTM, CDR2 ANQGSEA, per germline. This CDR3 comprises 15 residues. CDR3 coding DNA: TGCAGCGTTGAATTACCCGGTCGGGGGACCGGGGAGCTGTTTTTT. This translates into CSVELPGRGTGELFF.

This chain uses TRBV6-5 with TRBJ2-2, with 10 bases lining up with TRBD1. The CDR3 is made up of 16 amino acids. Trimming took 2 bases from V and 5 from J; bases not matched to a gene: 5. The germline V gene has CDR1 MNHEY and CDR2 SVGAGI. The CDR3 region is CASSYRGTGETGELFF. The CDR3 bases are TGTGCCAGCAGTTACCGCGGGACAGGGGAAACCGGGGAGCTGTTTTTT.

The chain combines TRBV7-9 with TRBJ1-6; D not certain. The CDR3 spans 14 residues. Germline V gives CDR1 SEHNR, CDR2 FQNEAQ (reference sequence). V gave up 8 bases and J gave up 7 bases, with 15 bases separating them. DNA of the CDR3: TGTGCCAGCGGAATGTTAGGGTGGAATTCACCCCTCCACTTT. Its translation: CASGMLGWNSPLHF.

This clonotype was counted many times. CDR3: CAIEDLSGNTIYF. CDR3 nucleotides: TGTGCCATCGAGGATCTCTCTGGAAACACCATATATTTT. The chain couples TRBV10-3 to TRBJ1-3; D unresolved. Germline-derived CDR1 and CDR2 are ENHRY and SYGVKD. This CDR3 is built from 13 residues. V gave up 8 bases and J gave up 0 bases, with 8 bases separating them.

At least ten counts were recorded for this clonotype. V and J are TRBV24-1 and TRBJ2-5; 13 bases are shared with TRBD2. The CDR3 is 16 amino acids. CDR1 is KGHDR and CDR2 is SFDVKD in the germline V gene. Trimming removed 5 bases from V and 3 bases from J; junction bases left unmatched: 5. The chain's CDR3 is CATSARGLAGEETQYF. The CDR3 DNA reads as TGTGCCACCAGTGCCCGCGGACTAGCGGGAGAAGAGACCCAGTACTTC.

This chain links TRBV20-1 with TRBJ2-3; 8 nucleotides agree with TRBD2. Looked up from germline, CDR1 is DFQATT and CDR2 is SNEGSKA (reference sequence). The J segment lost 4 bases and the V segment lost 7 bases, leaving 4 bases of the junction unmatched. The CDR3 length is 12 residues. DNA of the CDR3: TGCAGTGTCAGCGGGAGTGCAGATACGCAGTATTTT. Its translation is CSVSGSADTQYF.

V gene TRBV5-1 combines with J gene TRBJ2-7; D may be TRBD2 (6 bases). Germline CDR1 reads SGHRS; CDR2 reads YFSETQ. Between the trimmed V and J ends, which lost 3 bases and 3 bases, there was a span of 10 bases. The length of the CDR3 is 13 residues. The CDR3 protein is CASSSFGGYEQYF. DNA for the CDR3: TGCGCCAGCAGCTCCTTCGGGGGCTACGAGCAGTACTTC.

This clonotype was found a few times. This chain joins TRBV12-3 or TRBV12-4 and TRBJ2-5; possible D gene TRBD1, 6 bases. Deletions cut 5 bases from V and 9 bases from J, with 19 bases between. The CDR3 is made up of 14 amino acids. The CDR3 bases are TGTGCCAGCAGTCCAGGACAGCCATCAGGGGCCCAGTACTTC. It is translated as CASSPGQPSGAQYF.

This clonotype was counted between two and nine times. This chain uses TRBV7-2 with TRBJ1-2; D remains unclear. CDR1 and CDR2 (germline): SGHTA, FQGNSA. This CDR3 region has 13 residues. With 1 base removed from V and 7 bases from J, the gap between germline ends came to 10 bases. CDR3 nucleotide sequence: TGTGCCAGCAGCTTAGAAGTTATTCCTGGCTACACCTTC. Encoded protein: CASSLEVIPGYTF.

The chain carries TRBV5-4 and TRBJ1-3, with TRBD1 matching 7 bases. Germline CDR1 is SGHNT and CDR2 is YYREEE (reference sequence). V lost 3 bases to trimming and J lost 7 bases; unmatched junction nucleotides: 10. The CDR3 covers 15 residues. For the CDR3, the DNA is TGTGCCAGCAGCTCCCGCAGGGGGGCTAGGAACACCATATATTTT. Translating it yields CASSSRRGARNTIYF. Complete variable domain (other parts from reference TRBV5-4 and TRBJ1-3): ETGVTQSPTHLIKTRGQQVTLRCSSQSGHNTVSWYQQALGQGPQFIFQYYREEENGRGNFPPRFSGLQFPNYSSELNVNALELDDSALYLCASSSRRGARNTIYFGEGSWLTVV.

This chain uses TRBV7-2 with TRBJ2-2; D is possibly TRBD1 (6 bases). Germline CDR1 reads SGHTA; CDR2 reads FQGNSA. The CDR3 runs 18 residues. Trimming removed 4 bases from V and 0 bases from J, with 18 bases in between. The CDR3: CASSYTLDWTANTGELFF. The CDR3 coding sequence is TGTGCCAGCAGCTATACCCTCGATTGGACAGCGAACACCGGGGAGCTGTTTTTT.

V and J are TRBV28 and TRBJ1-5; D is undetermined. Germline V gives CDR1 MDHEN, CDR2 SYDVKM. The length of the CDR3 is 15 residues. V gave up 3 bases and J gave up 11 bases, with 20 bases separating them. CDR3 DNA sequence: TGTGCCAGCAGTTTCCGAAACACAGAGAGGGTAGCCCAGCATTTT. Translation: CASSFRNTERVAQHF.

The V gene is TRBV28, the J gene TRBJ1-1, with D perhaps TRBD1 (5 bases). Germline V gives CDR1 MDHEN, CDR2 SYDVKM. This CDR3 region has 16 residues. V was clipped by 6 bases and J by 0 bases, with 17 bases between them. CDR3 coding DNA: TGTGCCAGCAGCCCGACAGCCCCACCTATGAACACTGAAGCTTTCTTT. This sequence encodes CASSPTAPPMNTEAFF.

This chain connects TRBV28 to TRBJ1-1, with no clear D. The CDR3 consists of 15 residues. The germline gives CDR1 MDHEN, CDR2 SYDVKM. Trimming stripped 3 bases from V and 0 bases from J, with 11 bases between. The CDR3 here is CASSLAAGVNTEAFF. The CDR3 DNA reads as TGTGCCAGCAGTTTGGCGGCAGGAGTGAACACTGAAGCTTTCTTT.

The rearrangement links TRBV15 to TRBJ2-1; D is uncertain. Trimming took 0 bases from V and 9 from J, leaving 9 bases between them. The germline CDR1 and CDR2 sequences are LNHNV and YYDKDF (reference sequence). The CDR3 loop spans 13 amino acids. CDR3 sequence (DNA): TGTGCCACCAGCAGAGATCCGAGCTTTGAGCAGTTCTTC. This gives the protein CATSRDPSFEQFF.

This clonotype has a handful of counts. The chain employs TRBV3-1 and TRBJ2-4; TRBD2 matches 13 bases. CDR1 is LGHDT, CDR2 YNNKEL, per germline (reference sequence). The length of the CDR3 is 17 residues. The J segment lost 0 bases and the V segment lost 5 bases, leaving 4 bases of the junction unmatched. For the CDR3, the DNA is TGTGCCAGCAGCGGAGGACTAGCGGGAGAAGCCAAAAACATTCAGTACTTC. Translation: CASSGGLAGEAKNIQYF.

This clonotype was detected only a few times. The V and J genes are TRBV7-9 and TRBJ1-6, with 10 bases lining up with TRBD1. The germline V gene has CDR1 SEHNR and CDR2 FQNEAQ (reference sequence). With 0 bases clipped from V and 9 bases from J, the junction kept 11 bases outside the gene matches. This CDR3 spans 18 amino acids. CDR3: CASSLAGTGDWGFSPLHF. The CDR3 nucleotides are TGTGCCAGCAGCTTAGCAGGGACAGGGGATTGGGGTTTTTCACCCCTCCACTTT.

This clonotype was recorded at least ten times. V gene TRBV14 combines with J gene TRBJ2-3; D call uncertain. Trimming removed 1 base from V and 2 bases from J, with 13 bases in between. The CDR3 totals 16 residues. The germline CDR1 and CDR2 sequences are SGHDN and FVKESK. The CDR3 here is CASSQGRPYLTDTQYF. CDR3 DNA: TGTGCCAGCAGCCAAGGGCGGCCCTATCTCACAGATACGCAGTATTTT.

The chain combines TRBV4-2 with TRBJ1-2; D ambiguous. V lost 0 bases and J lost 4, with 6 bases in between. The CDR3 has 13 amino acids. In germline, CDR1 is LGHNA, CDR2 YNFKEQ. CDR3 in DNA: TGTGCCAGCAGCCAAGAGGACCTCTATGGCTACACCTTC. Translating it yields CASSQEDLYGYTF.